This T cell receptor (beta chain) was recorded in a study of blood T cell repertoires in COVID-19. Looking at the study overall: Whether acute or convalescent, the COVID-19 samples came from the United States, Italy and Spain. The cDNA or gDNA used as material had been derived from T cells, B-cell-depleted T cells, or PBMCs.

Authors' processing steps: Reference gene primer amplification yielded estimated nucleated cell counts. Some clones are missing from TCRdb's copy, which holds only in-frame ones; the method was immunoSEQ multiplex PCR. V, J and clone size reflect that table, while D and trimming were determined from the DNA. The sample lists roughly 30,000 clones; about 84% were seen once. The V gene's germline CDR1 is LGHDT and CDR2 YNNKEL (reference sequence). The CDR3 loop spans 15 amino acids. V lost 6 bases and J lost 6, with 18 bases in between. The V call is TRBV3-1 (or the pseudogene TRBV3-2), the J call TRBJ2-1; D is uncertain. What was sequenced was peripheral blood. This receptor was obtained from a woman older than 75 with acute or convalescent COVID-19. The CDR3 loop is CASRPRTRSSNEQFF. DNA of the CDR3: TGTGCCAGCAGACCAAGAACGCGATCTAGCAATGAGCAGTTCTTC.